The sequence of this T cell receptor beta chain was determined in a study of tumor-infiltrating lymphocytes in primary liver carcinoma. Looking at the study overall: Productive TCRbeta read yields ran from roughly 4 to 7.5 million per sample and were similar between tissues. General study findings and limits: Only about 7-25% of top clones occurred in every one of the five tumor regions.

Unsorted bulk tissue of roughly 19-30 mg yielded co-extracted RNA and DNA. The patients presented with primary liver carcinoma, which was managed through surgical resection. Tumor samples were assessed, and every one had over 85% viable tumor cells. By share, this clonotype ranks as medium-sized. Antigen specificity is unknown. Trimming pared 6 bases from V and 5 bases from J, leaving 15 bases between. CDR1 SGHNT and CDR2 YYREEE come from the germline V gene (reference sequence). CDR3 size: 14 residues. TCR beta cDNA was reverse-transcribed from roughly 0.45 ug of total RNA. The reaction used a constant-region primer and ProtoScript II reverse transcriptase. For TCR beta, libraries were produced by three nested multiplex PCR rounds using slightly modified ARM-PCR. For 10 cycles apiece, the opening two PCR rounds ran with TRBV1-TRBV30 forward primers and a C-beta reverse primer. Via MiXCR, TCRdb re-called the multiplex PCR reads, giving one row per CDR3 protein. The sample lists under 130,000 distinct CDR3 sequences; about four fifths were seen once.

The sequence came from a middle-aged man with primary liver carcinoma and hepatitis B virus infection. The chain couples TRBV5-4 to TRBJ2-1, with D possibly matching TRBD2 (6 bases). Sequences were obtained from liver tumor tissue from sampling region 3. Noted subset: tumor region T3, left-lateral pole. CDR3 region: CASNLGGGNNEQFF. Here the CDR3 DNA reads TGTGCCAGCAACCTTGGAGGCGGGAACAATGAGCAGTTCTTC.